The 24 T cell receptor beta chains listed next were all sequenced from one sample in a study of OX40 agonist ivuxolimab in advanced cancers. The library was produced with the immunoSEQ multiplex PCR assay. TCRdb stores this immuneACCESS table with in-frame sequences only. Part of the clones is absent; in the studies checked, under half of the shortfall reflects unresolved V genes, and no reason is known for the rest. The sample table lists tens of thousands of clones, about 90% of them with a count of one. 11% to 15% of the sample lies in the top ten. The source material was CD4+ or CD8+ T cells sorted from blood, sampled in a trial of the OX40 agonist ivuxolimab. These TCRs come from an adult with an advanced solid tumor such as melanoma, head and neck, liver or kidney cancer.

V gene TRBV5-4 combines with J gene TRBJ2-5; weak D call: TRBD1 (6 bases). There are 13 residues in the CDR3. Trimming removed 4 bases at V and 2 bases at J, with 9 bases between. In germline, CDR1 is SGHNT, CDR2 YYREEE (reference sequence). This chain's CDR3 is CASSQGQQETQYF. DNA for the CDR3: TGTGCCAGCAGCCAGGGACAACAAGAGACCCAGTACTTC.

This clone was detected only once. CDR3 region: CASSSNYGYTF. The CDR3 DNA reads TGTGCCAGCAGTAGTAACTATGGCTACACCTTC. The chain couples TRBV28 to TRBJ1-2; D unclear. The CDR3 totals 11 residues. V was shortened by 5 bases and J by 1 base, with 2 bases between the two germline ends. CDR1 is MDHEN, CDR2 SYDVKM, per germline.

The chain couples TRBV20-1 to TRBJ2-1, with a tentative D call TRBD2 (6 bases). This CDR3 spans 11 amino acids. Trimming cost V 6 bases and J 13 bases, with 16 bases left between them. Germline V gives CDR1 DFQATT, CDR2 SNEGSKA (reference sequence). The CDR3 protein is CSAQDREYQFF. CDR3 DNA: TGCAGTGCACAAGACCGGGAGTATCAGTTCTTC.

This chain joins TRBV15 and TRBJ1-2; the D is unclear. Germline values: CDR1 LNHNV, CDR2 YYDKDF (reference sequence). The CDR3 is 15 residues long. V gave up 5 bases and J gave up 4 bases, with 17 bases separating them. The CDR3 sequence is CATSASGLGLYGYTF. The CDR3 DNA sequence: TGTGCCACCAGCGCGAGTGGGCTAGGTCTCTATGGCTACACCTTC.

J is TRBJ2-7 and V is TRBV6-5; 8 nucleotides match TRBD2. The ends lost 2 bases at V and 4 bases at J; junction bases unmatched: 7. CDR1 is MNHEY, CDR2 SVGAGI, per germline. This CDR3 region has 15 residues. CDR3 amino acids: CASSYAAGDHYEQYF. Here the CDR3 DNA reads TGTGCCAGCAGTTACGCAGCGGGAGATCATTACGAGCAGTACTTC.

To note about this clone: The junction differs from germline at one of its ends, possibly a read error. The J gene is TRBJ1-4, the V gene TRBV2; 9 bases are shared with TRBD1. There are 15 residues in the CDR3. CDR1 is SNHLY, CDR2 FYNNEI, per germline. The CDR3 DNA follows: TGTGCCAGCACCCCCCAGGGACAGGGTAATGGAAAACTGTTTTTT. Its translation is CASTPQGQGNGKLFF.

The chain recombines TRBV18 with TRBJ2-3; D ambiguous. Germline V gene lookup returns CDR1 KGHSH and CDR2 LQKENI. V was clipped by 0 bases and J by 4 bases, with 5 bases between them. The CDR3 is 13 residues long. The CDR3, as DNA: TGTGCCAGCTCACCACCGGGCGCAGATACGCAGTATTTT. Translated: CASSPPGADTQYF.

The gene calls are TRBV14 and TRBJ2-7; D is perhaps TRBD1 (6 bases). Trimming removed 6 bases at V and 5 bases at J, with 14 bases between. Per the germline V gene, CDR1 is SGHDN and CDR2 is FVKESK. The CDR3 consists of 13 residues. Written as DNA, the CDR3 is TGTGCCAGCAGTTCCCAGGGGTTCAACGAGCAGTACTTC. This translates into CASSSQGFNEQYF.

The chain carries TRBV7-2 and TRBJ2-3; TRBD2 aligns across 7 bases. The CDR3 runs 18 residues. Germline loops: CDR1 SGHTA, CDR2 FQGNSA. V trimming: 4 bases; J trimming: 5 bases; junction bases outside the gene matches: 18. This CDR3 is CASSSAGLGVGREDTQYF. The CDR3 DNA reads TGTGCCAGCAGCTCGGCCGGACTAGGAGTGGGCCGAGAAGATACGCAGTATTTT.

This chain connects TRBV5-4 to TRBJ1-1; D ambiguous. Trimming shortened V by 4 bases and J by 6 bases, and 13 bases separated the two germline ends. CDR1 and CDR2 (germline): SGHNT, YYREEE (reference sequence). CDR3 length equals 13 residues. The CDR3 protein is CASSPPAGSEAFF. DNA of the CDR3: TGTGCCAGCAGCCCCCCGGCGGGGTCTGAAGCTTTCTTT.

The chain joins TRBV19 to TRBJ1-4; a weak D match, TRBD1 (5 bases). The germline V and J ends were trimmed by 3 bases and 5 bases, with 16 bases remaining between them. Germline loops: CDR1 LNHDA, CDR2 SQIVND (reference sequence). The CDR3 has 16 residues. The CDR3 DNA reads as TGTGCCAGTAGTATCCTTAAGCCGGGGGTAAATGAAAAACTGTTTTTT. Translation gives CASSILKPGVNEKLFF.

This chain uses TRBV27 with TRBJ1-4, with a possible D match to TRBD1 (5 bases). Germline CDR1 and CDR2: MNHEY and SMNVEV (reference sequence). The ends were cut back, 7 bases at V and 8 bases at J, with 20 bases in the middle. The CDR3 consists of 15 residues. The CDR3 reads CASMGVGAGTEKLFF. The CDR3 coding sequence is TGTGCCAGCATGGGCGTAGGGGCAGGGACCGAAAAACTGTTTTTT.

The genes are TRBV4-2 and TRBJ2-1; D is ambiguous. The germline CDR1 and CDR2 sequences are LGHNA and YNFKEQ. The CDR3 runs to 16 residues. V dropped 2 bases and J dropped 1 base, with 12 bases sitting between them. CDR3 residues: CASSQLGAVSYNEQFF. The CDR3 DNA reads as TGTGCCAGCAGCCAATTAGGCGCGGTATCCTACAATGAGCAGTTCTTC.

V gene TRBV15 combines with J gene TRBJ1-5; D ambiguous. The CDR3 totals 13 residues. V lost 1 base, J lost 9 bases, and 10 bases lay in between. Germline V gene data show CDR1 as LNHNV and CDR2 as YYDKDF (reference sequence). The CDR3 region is CATSRALDAPQHF. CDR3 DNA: TGTGCCACCAGCAGAGCCCTTGATGCGCCCCAGCATTTT.

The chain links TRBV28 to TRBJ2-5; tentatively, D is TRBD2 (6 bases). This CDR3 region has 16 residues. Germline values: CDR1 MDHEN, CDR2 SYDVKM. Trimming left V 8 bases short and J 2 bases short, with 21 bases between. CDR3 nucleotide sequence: TGTGCCAGCCAACCCCCTTGGGGGGAGCGTCAAGAGACCCAGTACTTC. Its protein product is CASQPPWGERQETQYF.

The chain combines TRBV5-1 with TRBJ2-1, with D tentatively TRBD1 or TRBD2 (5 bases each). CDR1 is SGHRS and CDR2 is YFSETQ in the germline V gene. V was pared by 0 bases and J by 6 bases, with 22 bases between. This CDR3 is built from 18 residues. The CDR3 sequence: CASSLVWDRDFQGNEQFF. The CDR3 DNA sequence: TGCGCCAGCAGCTTGGTTTGGGACCGAGATTTTCAGGGCAATGAGCAGTTCTTC. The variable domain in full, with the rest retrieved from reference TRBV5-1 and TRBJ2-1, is KAGVTQTPRYLIKTRGQQVTLSCSPISGHRSVSWYQQTPGQGLQFLFEYFSETQRNKGNFPGRFSGRQFSNSRSEMNVSTLELGDSALYLCASSLVWDRDFQGNEQFFGPGTRLTVL.

CDR3 DNA sequence: TGTGCCAGCAGGAGCAGGGGTTTCAATCAGCCCCAGCATTTT. Protein sequence: CASRSRGFNQPQHF. The V gene is TRBV2, the J gene TRBJ1-5, with D tentatively TRBD1 (6 bases). The CDR3 extends over 14 amino acids. The germline V gene encodes CDR1 SNHLY and CDR2 FYNNEI. Deletions cut 6 bases from V and 3 bases from J, with 12 bases between.

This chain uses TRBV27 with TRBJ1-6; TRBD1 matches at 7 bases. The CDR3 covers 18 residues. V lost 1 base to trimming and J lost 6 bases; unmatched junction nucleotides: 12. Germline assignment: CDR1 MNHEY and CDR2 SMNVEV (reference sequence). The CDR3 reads CASSLWGDRTQTNSPLHF. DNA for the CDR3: TGTGCCAGCAGTTTATGGGGGGACAGAACGCAGACTAATTCACCCCTCCACTTT.

Here the CDR3 reads CASSALEALRNEQFF. As DNA, the CDR3 is TGTGCCAGCAGTGCCCTGGAGGCGCTGCGCAATGAGCAGTTCTTC. The chain combines TRBV6-1 with TRBJ2-1; D is possibly TRBD2 (5 bases). Germline CDR1 is MNHNS and CDR2 is SASEGT. This CDR3 contains 15 residues. Trimming left V 4 bases short and J 6 bases short, with 16 bases between.

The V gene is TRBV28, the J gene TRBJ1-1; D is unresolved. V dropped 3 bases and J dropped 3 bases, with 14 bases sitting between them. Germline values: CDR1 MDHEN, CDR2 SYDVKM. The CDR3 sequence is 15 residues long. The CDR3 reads CASSFLVSFDTEAFF. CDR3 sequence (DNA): TGTGCCAGCAGTTTTCTTGTGAGCTTCGACACTGAAGCTTTCTTT.

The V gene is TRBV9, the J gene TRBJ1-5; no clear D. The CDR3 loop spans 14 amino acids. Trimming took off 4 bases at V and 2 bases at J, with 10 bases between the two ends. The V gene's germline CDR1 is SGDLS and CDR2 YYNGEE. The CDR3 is CASSSDGGNQPQHF. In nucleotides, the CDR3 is TGTGCCAGCAGCTCGGACGGGGGCAATCAGCCCCAGCATTTT.

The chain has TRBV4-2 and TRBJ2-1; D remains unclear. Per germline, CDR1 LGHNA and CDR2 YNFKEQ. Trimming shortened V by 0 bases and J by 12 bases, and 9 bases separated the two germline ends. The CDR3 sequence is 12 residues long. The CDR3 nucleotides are TGTGCCAGCAGCCAAGATTACGGTGCGCAGTTCTTC. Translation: CASSQDYGAQFF.

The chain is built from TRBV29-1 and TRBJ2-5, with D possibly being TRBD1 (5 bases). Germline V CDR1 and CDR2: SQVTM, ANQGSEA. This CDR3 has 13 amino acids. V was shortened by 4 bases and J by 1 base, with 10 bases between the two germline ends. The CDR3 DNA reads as TGCAGCGTTGCACGACAGATCCAAGAGACCCAGTACTTC. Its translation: CSVARQIQETQYF.

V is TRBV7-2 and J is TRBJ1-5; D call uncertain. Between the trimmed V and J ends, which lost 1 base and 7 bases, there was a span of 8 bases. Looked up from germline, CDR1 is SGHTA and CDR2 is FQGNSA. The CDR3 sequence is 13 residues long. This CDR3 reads CASSLGAWQPQHF. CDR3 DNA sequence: TGTGCCAGCAGCTTAGGGGCTTGGCAGCCCCAGCATTTT.